These T cell receptor beta chains were read from a single sample in a study of OX40 agonist ivuxolimab in advanced cancers. Produced via immunoSEQ multiplex PCR; TCRdb's table is partial and in-frame only. The data contain some 100,000 clones, over 75% of them singletons. The sample in question was CD4+ or CD8+ T cells sorted from blood, obtained in a trial of the OX40 agonist ivuxolimab. The source of these receptors is an adult with an advanced solid tumor such as melanoma, head and neck, liver or kidney cancer. Each CDR3 is given with its conserved first and last residue. The D gene is left open where the match is weak. Clone sizes are given selectively: once, few, many, or a class where the clone is expanded.

TRBJ2-5 TRBV7-8 NA NA TGTGCCAGCAGCATGGGACTCGTAACCAAAGAGACCCAGTACTTC CASSMGLVTKETQYF
TRBJ2-2 TRBV15 TRBD2 NA TGTGCCACCAGCACTAGCGGGATTTACACCGGGGAGCTGTTTTTT CATSTSGIYTGELFF
TRBJ2-7 TRBV28 TRBD2 once TGTGCCATATGGACTAGCGGGCGATACGAGCAGTACTTC CAIWTSGRYEQYF
TRBJ2-5 TRBV6-5 NA NA TGTGCCAGCAGATCCGAATTGGCCACCCAGTACTTC CASRSELATQYF
TRBJ2-4 TRBV10-3 TRBD2 NA TGTGCCATAATAGTCGGGCGGGGGGGAGATTTCCTACTAGCCAAAAACATTCAGTACTTC CAIIVGRGGDFLLAKNIQYF
TRBJ1-1 TRBV7-2 NA NA TGTGCCAGCAGTACCCAGCAGTTGAATACTGAAGCTTTCTTT CASSTQQLNTEAFF
TRBJ2-7 TRBV11-2 TRBD1 NA TGTGCCAGCAGCCTGACAGGGGGCTCCTACGAGCAGTACTTC CASSLTGGSYEQYF
TRBJ1-2 TRBV19 TRBD1 medium-sized TGTGCCACCGAACCCACCCAAGGACAGGGGGGTCACACCTTC CATEPTQGQGGHTF
TRBJ2-1 TRBV29-1 TRBD2 NA TGCAGCGTGAAAAATCGCGGGAGTATGGATGAGCAGTTCTTC CSVKNRGSMDEQFF
TRBJ2-1 TRBV4-2 NA NA TGTGCCAGCAGCCAAGATGGTGCGGCATTCAATGAGCAGTTCTTC CASSQDGAAFNEQFF
TRBJ2-7 TRBV30 TRBD1 NA TGTGCCTGGAGTGTACGGGGACAGGGGGCTCGCGAGCAGTACTTC CAWSVRGQGAREQYF
TRBJ1-1 TRBV18 NA NA TGTGCCAGCTCACCTGTCAGGGGCGGGATGAACACTGAAGCTTTCTTT CASSPVRGGMNTEAFF
TRBJ2-3 TRBV7-2 NA NA TGTGCCAGCAGCTTGGGGGGGGGCGCAGATACGCAGTATTTT CASSLGGGADTQYF
TRBJ2-5 TRBV9 NA NA TGTGCCAGCAGCGTAGCCCCTCGAAGGGAGACCCAGTACTTC CASSVAPRRETQYF
TRBJ1-1 TRBV19 TRBD1 NA TGTGCCAGTAGTGTACAGGGGGCGTCTGAAGCTTTCTTT CASSVQGASEAFF
TRBJ2-5 TRBV5-1 TRBD2 once TGCGCCAGCAGCTCGAAGACTAGCGGGACCCCGGCCCAGTACTTC CASSSKTSGTPAQYF
TRBJ1-5 TRBV6-5 NA once TGTGCCAGCAGTTCCAGCAGCCGGAGCAATCAGCCCCAGCATTTT CASSSSSRSNQPQHF
TRBJ2-5 TRBV10-3 TRBD2 NA TGTGCCATCAGTGAAGGGAGCGGGATAGTAGAGACCCAGTACTTC CAISEGSGIVETQYF
TRBJ2-3 TRBV7-2 NA NA TGTGCCAGCAGCCCTAGATCGTTCGATACGCAGTATTTT CASSPRSFDTQYF
TRBJ1-5 TRBV18 NA NA TGTGCCAGCTCACCAAGGGGCCTCAGGAATAGCAATCAGCCCCAGCATTTT CASSPRGLRNSNQPQHF
TRBJ2-7 TRBV6-6 TRBD1 NA TGTGCCAGCAGTCAAGACAGGGGAGGCTACGAGCAGTACTTC CASSQDRGGYEQYF
TRBJ2-1 TRBV19 NA NA TGTGCCAGTAGTACCTGGCCCAGCTCCTACAATGAGCAGTTCTTC CASSTWPSSYNEQFF
TRBJ2-1 TRBV25-1 NA NA TGTGCCAGCAGTGAATCTGGTGAGCAGTTCTTC CASSESGEQFF
TRBJ2-5 TRBV5-1 NA NA TGCGCCAGCAGGGGACTCCAAGAGACCCAGTACTTC CASRGLQETQYF
TRBJ2-7 TRBV19 NA NA TGTGCCAGTATCAGTATTGGAGGGATCGTGTACGAGCAGTACTTC CASISIGGIVYEQYF
TRBJ2-2 TRBV9 TRBD2 once TGTGCCAGCAGCATCAGCGGGAGGGCCCCCGGGGAGCTGTTTTTT CASSISGRAPGELFF
TRBJ2-5 TRBV5-6 TRBD2 NA TGTGCCAGCAGCTTTAGACTAGCCCGCGGGGAGACCCAGTACTTC CASSFRLARGETQYF
TRBJ2-2 TRBV5-6 NA NA TGTGCCAGCAGTTCGGACCCGAACACCGGGGAGCTGTTTTTT CASSSDPNTGELFF
TRBJ2-7 TRBV7-2 NA NA TGTGCCAGCAGCTTCCGGGAACCCGGGTTGGGGCAGTACTTC CASSFREPGLGQYF
TRBJ2-2 TRBV9 NA NA TGTGCCAGCAGCGCCCAAGGGGGGGCCTACACCGGGGAGCTGTTTTTT CASSAQGGAYTGELFF
TRBJ2-3 TRBV4-1 TRBD2 once TGCGCCAGCAGCCTAACCCAGAGGAGGGAGGGCCTATCCCCCCGTAGCACAGATACGCAGTATTTT CASSLTQRREGLSPRSTDTQYF
TRBJ2-1 TRBV11-3 NA NA TGTGCCAGCAGCTTAGGTGGGAGGGGGGCCAATGAGCAGTTCTTC CASSLGGRGANEQFF
TRBJ2-2 TRBV7-3 NA NA TGTGCCAGCAGCTTAAAAGGGGCGGTCACCGGGGAGCTGTTTTTT CASSLKGAVTGELFF
TRBJ2-1 TRBV2 NA NA TGTGCCAGCTCAGGGGTGGCATCTCTGAATGAGCAGTTCTTC CASSGVASLNEQFF
TRBJ1-1 TRBV6-1 TRBD1 NA TGTGCCAGCAGTGTTGGGACAGTCCAATTAAACACTGAAGCTTTCTTT CASSVGTVQLNTEAFF
TRBJ2-2 TRBV4-3 TRBD1 NA TGCGCCAGCAGCTTACGACAGGGAAGGACCGGGGAGCTGTTTTTT CASSLRQGRTGELFF
TRBJ2-3 TRBV18 NA NA TGTGCCAGCTCACCTACCTACAGCACAGATACGCAGTATTTT CASSPTYSTDTQYF
TRBJ2-7 TRBV5-1 NA NA TGCGCCAGCAGAGGCCCCAGCTCCTACGAGCAGTACTTC CASRGPSSYEQYF
TRBJ2-5 TRBV19 NA NA TGTGCCAGTAGTATTGGTGCAGGGCGGGAGACCCAGTACTTC CASSIGAGRETQYF
TRBJ2-2 TRBV27 NA NA TGTGCCAGCCGGCCAGGGAACACCGGGGAGCTGTTTTTT CASRPGNTGELFF
TRBJ2-6 TRBV28 TRBD1 NA TGTGCCAGCAGTTCGGGACAGCGCTCTGGGGCCAACGTCCTGACTTTC CASSSGQRSGANVLTF
TRBJ2-2 TRBV9 NA once TGTGCCAGCAGCGTAGTGGATAGCACCGGGGAGCTGTTTTTT CASSVVDSTGELFF
TRBJ2-3 TRBV5-4 NA NA TGTGCCAGCAGCTCGGTCAGGGGGGCCGGAGACACAGATACGCAGTATTTT CASSSVRGAGDTDTQYF
TRBJ2-3 TRBV6-6 TRBD2 NA TGTGCCAGCAGTCGGACAGCGGGAGCAGATACGCAGTATTTT CASSRTAGADTQYF
TRBJ1-5 TRBV2 NA NA TGTGCCAGCAGCCAACCGACGGTTGCCGGGCCCCAGCATTTT CASSQPTVAGPQHF
TRBJ2-5 TRBV5-1 TRBD1 NA TGCGCCAGCAGCTTGTACAGGGGGTTTAAAGAGACCCAGTACTTC CASSLYRGFKETQYF
TRBJ2-1 TRBV5-1 NA NA TGCGCCAGCAGCTTGGTCGGGACATTGAGTAATGAGCAGTTCTTC CASSLVGTLSNEQFF